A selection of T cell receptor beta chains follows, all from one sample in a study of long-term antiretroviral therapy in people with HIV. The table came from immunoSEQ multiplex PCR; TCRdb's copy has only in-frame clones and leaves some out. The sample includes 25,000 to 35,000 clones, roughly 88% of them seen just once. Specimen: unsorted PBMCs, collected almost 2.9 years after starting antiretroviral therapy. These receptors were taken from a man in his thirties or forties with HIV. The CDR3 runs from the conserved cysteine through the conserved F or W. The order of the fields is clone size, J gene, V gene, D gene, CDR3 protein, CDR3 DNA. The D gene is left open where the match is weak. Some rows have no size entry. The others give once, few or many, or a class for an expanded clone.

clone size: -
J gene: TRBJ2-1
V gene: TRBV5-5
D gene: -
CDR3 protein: CATGLDPREQFF
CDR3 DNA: TGTGCCACGGGGCTAGATCCAAGAGAGCAGTTCTTC

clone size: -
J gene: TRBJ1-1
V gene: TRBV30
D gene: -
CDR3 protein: CAWSVQIDLNTEAFF
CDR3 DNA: TGTGCCTGGAGTGTCCAAATAGACCTGAACACTGAAGCTTTCTTT

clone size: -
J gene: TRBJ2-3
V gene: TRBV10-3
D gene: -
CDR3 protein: CAIRNTDTQYF
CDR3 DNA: TGTGCCATCAGAAACACAGATACGCAGTATTTT

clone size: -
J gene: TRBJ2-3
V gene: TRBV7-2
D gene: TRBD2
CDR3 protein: CASSPSGTSGVTDTQYF
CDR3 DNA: TGTGCCAGCAGCCCCTCTGGGACTAGCGGGGTCACAGATACGCAGTATTTT

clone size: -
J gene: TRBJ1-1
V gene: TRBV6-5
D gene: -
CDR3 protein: CASRRWTEAFF
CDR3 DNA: TGTGCCAGCAGACGCTGGACTGAAGCTTTCTTT

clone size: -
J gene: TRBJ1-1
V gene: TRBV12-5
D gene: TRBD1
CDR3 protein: CASGLGQERNTEAFF
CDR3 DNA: TGTGCTAGTGGCCTCGGACAGGAGCGCAACACTGAAGCTTTCTTT

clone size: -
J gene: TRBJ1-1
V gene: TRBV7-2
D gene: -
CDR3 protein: CASSQNPTANAEAFF
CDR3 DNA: TGTGCCAGCAGCCAGAACCCGACAGCGAACGCTGAAGCTTTCTTT

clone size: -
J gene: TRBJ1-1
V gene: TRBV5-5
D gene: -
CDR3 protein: CASSLLYGTEAFF
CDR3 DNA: TGTGCCAGCAGCCTTCTTTACGGTACTGAAGCTTTCTTT

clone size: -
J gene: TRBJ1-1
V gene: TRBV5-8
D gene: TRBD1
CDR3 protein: CASSPWRDRVENTEAFF
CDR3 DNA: TGTGCCAGCAGCCCCTGGAGGGACAGGGTAGAGAACACTGAAGCTTTCTTT

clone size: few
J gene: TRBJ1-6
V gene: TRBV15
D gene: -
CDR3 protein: CATSRDRRLSPLHF
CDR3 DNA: TGTGCCACCAGCAGAGATCGTAGGCTTTCACCCCTCCACTTT

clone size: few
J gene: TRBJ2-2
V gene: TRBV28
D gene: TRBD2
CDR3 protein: CASRPTSENTGELFF
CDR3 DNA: TGTGCCAGCAGACCGACTAGCGAGAACACCGGGGAGCTGTTTTTT

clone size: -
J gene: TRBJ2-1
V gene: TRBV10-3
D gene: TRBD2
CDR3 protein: CAISSTSGRVNEQFF
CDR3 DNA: TGTGCCATCAGTTCTACTAGCGGGAGGGTTAATGAGCAGTTCTTC

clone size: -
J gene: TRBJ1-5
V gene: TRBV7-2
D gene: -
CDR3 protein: CASSAGHRNSNQPQHF
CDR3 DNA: TGTGCCAGCAGCGCCGGCCACAGAAATAGCAATCAGCCCCAGCATTTT

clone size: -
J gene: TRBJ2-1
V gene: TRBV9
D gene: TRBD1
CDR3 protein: CASSAQDRGIYNEQFF
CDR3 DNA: TGTGCCAGCAGCGCGCAGGACAGGGGAATATACAATGAGCAGTTCTTC

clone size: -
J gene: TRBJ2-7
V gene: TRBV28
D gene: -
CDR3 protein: CASRSPSYEQYF
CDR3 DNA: TGTGCCAGCAGGAGTCCCTCCTACGAGCAGTACTTC

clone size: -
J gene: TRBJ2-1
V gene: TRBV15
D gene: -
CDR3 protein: CATSRGGATYNEQFF
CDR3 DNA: TGTGCCACCAGCAGAGGCGGGGCCACCTACAATGAGCAGTTCTTC

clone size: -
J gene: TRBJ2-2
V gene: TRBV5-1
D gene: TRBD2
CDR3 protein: CASSLEPSGTGELFF
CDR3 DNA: TGCGCCAGCAGCTTGGAGCCTAGCGGGACCGGGGAGCTGTTTTTT

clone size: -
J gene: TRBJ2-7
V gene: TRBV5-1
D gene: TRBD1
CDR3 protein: CASSPGQTYEQYF
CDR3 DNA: TGCGCCAGCAGCCCGGGACAGACCTACGAGCAGTACTTC

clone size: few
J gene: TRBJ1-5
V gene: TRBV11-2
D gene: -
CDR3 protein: CASSLTGTASNQPQHF
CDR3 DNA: TGTGCCAGCAGCCTCACAGGGACTGCCTCCAATCAGCCCCAGCATTTT

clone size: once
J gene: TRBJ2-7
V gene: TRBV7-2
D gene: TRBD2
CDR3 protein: CASSPGTSGATYEQYF
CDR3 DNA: TGTGCCAGCAGCCCCGGGACTAGCGGGGCTACCTACGAGCAGTACTTC

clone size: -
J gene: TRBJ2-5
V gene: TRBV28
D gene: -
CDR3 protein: CASIGLRAFTSQETQYF
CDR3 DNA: TGTGCCAGCATCGGGCTTAGGGCTTTCACCTCACAAGAGACCCAGTACTTC

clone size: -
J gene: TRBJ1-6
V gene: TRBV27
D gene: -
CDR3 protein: CATAQTHYNSPLHF
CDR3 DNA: TGTGCTACGGCTCAGACGCACTATAATTCACCCCTCCACTTT

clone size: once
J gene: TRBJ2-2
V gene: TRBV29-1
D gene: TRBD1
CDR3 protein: CSAPRQGNTGELFF
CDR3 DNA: TGCAGCGCCCCGAGACAGGGCAACACCGGGGAGCTGTTTTTT

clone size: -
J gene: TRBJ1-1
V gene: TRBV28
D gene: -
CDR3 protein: CASKTGGPMNTEAFF
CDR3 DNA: TGTGCCAGCAAAACGGGTGGCCCCATGAACACTGAAGCTTTCTTT

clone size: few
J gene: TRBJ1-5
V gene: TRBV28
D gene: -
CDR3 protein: CASSSPTGRGNQPQHF
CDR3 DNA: TGTGCCAGCAGTTCTCCTACAGGGAGGGGCAATCAGCCCCAGCATTTT

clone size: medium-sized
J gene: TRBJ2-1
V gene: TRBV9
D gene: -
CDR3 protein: CASSMDSSPYNEQFF
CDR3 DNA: TGTGCCAGCAGCATGGACAGTTCCCCTTACAATGAGCAGTTCTTC

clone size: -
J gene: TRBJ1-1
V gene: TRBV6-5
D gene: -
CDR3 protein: CASSYSPGQMNTEAFF
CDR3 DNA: TGTGCCAGCAGTTACTCTCCGGGCCAGATGAACACTGAAGCTTTCTTT

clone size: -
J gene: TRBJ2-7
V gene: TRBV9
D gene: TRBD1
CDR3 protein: CASSVGQGARIALGEQYF
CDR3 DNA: TGTGCCAGCAGCGTTGGACAGGGGGCGCGTATTGCCTTGGGGGAGCAGTACTTC

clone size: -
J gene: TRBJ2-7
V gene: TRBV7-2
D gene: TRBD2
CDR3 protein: CASSLTSGDIYEQYF
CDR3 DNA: TGTGCCAGCAGCCTGACTAGCGGGGATATATACGAGCAGTACTTC

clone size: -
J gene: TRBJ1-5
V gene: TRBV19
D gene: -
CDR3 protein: CASSLKWGSQHF
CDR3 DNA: TGTGCCAGTAGCTTAAAGTGGGGATCCCAGCATTTT

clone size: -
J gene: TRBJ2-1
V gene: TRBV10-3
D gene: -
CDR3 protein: CAISEYNEQFF
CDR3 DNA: TGTGCCATCAGTGAGTACAATGAGCAGTTCTTC

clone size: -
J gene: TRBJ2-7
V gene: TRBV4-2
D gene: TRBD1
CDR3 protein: CASSQDRGSSYEQYF
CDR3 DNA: TGTGCCAGCAGCCAAGACAGGGGGAGCTCCTACGAGCAGTACTTC

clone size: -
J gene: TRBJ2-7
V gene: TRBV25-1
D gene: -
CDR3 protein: CASNDAGVSEQYF
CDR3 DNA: TGTGCCAGCAACGATGCAGGGGTGAGCGAGCAGTACTTC

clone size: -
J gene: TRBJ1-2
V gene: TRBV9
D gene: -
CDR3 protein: CASSVDLGGGRAGYTF
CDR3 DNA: TGTGCCAGCAGCGTAGACTTGGGTGGGGGGCGCGCTGGCTACACCTTC

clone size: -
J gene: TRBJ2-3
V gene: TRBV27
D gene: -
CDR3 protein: CASSSDRSTDTQYF
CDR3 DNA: TGTGCCAGCAGTTCGGACAGAAGCACAGATACGCAGTATTTT

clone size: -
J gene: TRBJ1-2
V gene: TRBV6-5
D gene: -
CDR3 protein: CASRPSGEGGYTF
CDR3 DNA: TGTGCCAGCAGGCCGTCAGGGGAGGGTGGCTACACCTTC

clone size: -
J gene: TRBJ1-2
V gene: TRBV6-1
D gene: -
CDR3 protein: CASSEIMAGAGAGYTF
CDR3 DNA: TGTGCCAGCAGTGAAATAATGGCAGGGGCGGGGGCTGGCTACACCTTC

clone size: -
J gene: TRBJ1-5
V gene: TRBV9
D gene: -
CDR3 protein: CASSTRFNQPQHF
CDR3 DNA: TGTGCCAGCAGCACCAGATTTAATCAGCCCCAGCATTTT

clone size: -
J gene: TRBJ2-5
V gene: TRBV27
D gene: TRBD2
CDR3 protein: CASSLLAGVQETQYF
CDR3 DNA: TGTGCCAGCAGTTTACTGGCGGGAGTACAAGAGACCCAGTACTTC

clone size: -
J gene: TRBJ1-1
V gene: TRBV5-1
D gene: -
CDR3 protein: CASSLVQGWGTEAFF
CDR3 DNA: TGCGCCAGCAGCTTGGTTCAGGGGTGGGGCACTGAAGCTTTCTTT

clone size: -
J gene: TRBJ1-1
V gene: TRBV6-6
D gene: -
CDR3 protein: CASSYSGFDTEAFF
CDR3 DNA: TGTGCCAGCAGTTACTCGGGGTTTGACACTGAAGCTTTCTTT

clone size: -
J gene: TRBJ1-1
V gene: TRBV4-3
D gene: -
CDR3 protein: CASSLGHMNTEAFF
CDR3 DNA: TGCGCCAGCAGCCTGGGACATATGAACACTGAAGCTTTCTTT

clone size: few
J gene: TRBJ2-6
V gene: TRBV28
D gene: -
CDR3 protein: CASSIRSSGANVLTF
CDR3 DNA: TGTGCCAGCAGCATCCGGAGCTCTGGGGCCAACGTCCTGACTTTC

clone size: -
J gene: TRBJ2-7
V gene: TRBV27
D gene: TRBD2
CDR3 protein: CASSLSGTTYEQYF
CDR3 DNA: TGTGCCAGCAGTTTATCGGGGACTACCTACGAGCAGTACTTC

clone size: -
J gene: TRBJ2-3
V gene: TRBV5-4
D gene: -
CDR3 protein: CASSLLGALAYTDTQYF
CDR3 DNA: TGTGCCAGCAGCTTGTTAGGGGCTCTAGCGTACACAGATACGCAGTATTTT

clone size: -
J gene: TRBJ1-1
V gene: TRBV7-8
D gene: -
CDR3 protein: CASSLSIGGPMNTEAFF
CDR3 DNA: TGTGCCAGCAGCTTAAGTATCGGGGGCCCCATGAACACTGAAGCTTTCTTT

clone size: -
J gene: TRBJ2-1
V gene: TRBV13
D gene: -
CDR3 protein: CASSLGRLATGEQFF
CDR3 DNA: TGTGCCAGCAGCTTAGGCCGTCTAGCGACGGGTGAGCAGTTCTTC

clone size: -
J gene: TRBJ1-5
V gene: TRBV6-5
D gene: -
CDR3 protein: CASSTHRNGLGPQHF
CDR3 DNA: TGTGCCAGCAGTACCCACCGTAATGGTTTGGGGCCCCAGCATTTT

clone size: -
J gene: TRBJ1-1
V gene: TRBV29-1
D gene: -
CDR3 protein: CSVEIVEAFF
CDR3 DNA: TGCAGCGTTGAAATTGTTGAAGCTTTCTTT

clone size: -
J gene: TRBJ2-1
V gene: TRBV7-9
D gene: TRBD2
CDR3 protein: CASSPRLAGSSYNEQFF
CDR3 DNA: TGTGCCAGCAGCCCCCGACTAGCGGGTAGCTCCTACAATGAGCAGTTCTTC

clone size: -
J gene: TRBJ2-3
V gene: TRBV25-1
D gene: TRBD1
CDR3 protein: CASSEGTGGRDTQYF
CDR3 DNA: TGTGCCAGCAGTGAAGGGACAGGGGGCCGAGATACGCAGTATTTT

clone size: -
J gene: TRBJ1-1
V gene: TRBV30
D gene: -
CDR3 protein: CAWNRAHTEAFF
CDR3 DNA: TGTGCCTGGAACAGGGCGCACACTGAAGCTTTCTTT

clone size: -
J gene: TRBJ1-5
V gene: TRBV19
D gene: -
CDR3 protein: CASREREREDQPQHF
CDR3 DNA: TGTGCCAGTAGGGAACGGGAACGGGAGGATCAGCCCCAGCATTTT

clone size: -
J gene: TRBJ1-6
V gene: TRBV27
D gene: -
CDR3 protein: CASTHRAHSPLHF
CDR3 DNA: TGTGCCAGCACTCACCGGGCACATTCACCCCTCCACTTT

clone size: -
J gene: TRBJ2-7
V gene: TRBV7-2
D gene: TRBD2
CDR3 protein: CASSNEVSGTPYEQYF
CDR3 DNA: TGTGCCAGCAGCAACGAGGTTAGCGGGACCCCCTACGAGCAGTACTTC